This TCR beta chain was sequenced during a study of blood T cell repertoires in COVID-19. Study at large: From the United States, Italy and Spain came samples of acute and convalescent COVID-19. PBMCs, B-cell-depleted T cells, or T cells were the source of the cDNA or gDNA that made up the material.

In the original workflow: Amplifying reference gene primers gave estimates of nucleated cell counts. Assay used: immunoSEQ multiplex PCR; TCRdb lists only in-frame clones, some missing. The V and J calls and clone size come from that table; D and trimming were worked out from the DNA. This table has some 120,000 clones, around nine tenths appearing once. The CDR3 is 22 amino acids. The clonotype comes from a human donor with active COVID-19. The donor label of this sample is uncertain. The sample comprised peripheral blood. The rearrangement uses TRBV12-1 and TRBJ1-2; the D call TRBD1 from the table was never checked on the DNA. TRBV12-1 is an annotated pseudogene. The CDR3 loop is CASSFAGTGEPLTPFNTYGYTF. The CDR3 DNA reads TGTGCCAGCAGCTTCGCCGGGACAGGGGAACCCCTGACCCCCTTTAACACCTATGGCTACACCTTC.